These 19 T cell receptor beta chains came from one sample sequenced in a study of OX40 agonist ivuxolimab in advanced cancers. The method was immunoSEQ multiplex PCR; TCRdb's version includes in-frame clones alone and lacks a portion of them. The repertoire holds fewer than 55,000 clones, with approximately 90% as singletons. Sequenced here: CD4+ or CD8+ T cells sorted from blood, sampled in a trial of the OX40 agonist ivuxolimab. These receptor sequences come from an adult with an advanced solid tumor such as melanoma, head and neck, liver or kidney cancer.

The V and J genes are TRBV9 and TRBJ2-1; D may be TRBD2 (5 bases). Germline lookup yields CDR1 SGDLS and CDR2 YYNGEE. The ends were cut back, 0 bases at V and 0 bases at J, with 10 bases in the middle. This CDR3 spans 16 amino acids. In DNA form, the CDR3 reads TGTGCCAGCAGCGTAGACGGGGTAAGCTCCTACAATGAGCAGTTCTTC. Encoded protein: CASSVDGVSSYNEQFF.

Points on this clone: The junction does not match germline at one end; this may be a read error. Different DNA sequences within this sample yield the same CDR3. The chain recombines TRBV7-8 with TRBJ2-7; D not resolved. The germline V gene encodes CDR1 SGHVS and CDR2 FQNEAQ. The CDR3 runs 14 residues. The CDR3 here is CASSLVDSIYEQYF. The CDR3 nucleotides read TGTGCCAGCAGCTTAGTTGACTCCATCTACGAACAGTACTTC.

The chain has TRBV21-1 and TRBJ1-2. TRBV21-1 is shown as a pseudogene. The CDR3 consists of 10 residues. Written as DNA, the CDR3 is TGTGCCAGCCGGGGGGACCGCTACACCTTC. Its translation is CASRGDRYTF.

In its sample, this clone was seen a few times. This chain joins TRBV19 and TRBJ1-1; D unresolved. Trimming stripped 6 bases from V and 0 bases from J, with 5 bases between. Germline V gives CDR1 LNHDA, CDR2 SQIVND (reference sequence). The CDR3 is made up of 12 amino acids. DNA of the CDR3: TGTGCCAGTAGCCCGGTGAACACTGAAGCTTTCTTT. This codes for CASSPVNTEAFF.

The chain carries TRBV2 and TRBJ1-5; D remains unclear. This CDR3 spans 15 amino acids. Germline CDR1 and CDR2: SNHLY and FYNNEI. Between the trimmed V and J ends, which lost 7 bases and 1 base, there was a span of 14 bases. The CDR3, as DNA: TGTGCCAGCACCTGGGGAGTTACCAGCAATCAGCCCCAGCATTTT. Translation: CASTWGVTSNQPQHF.

This clone came up once. V and J are TRBV9 and TRBJ2-7, with 8 nucleotides matching TRBD2. This CDR3 is built from 15 residues. The J segment lost 0 bases and the V segment lost 4 bases, leaving 6 bases of the junction unmatched. Germline loops: CDR1 SGDLS, CDR2 YYNGEE. The CDR3 region has the DNA TGTGCCAGCAGCTACGGGGGGGATGACTCCTACGAGCAGTACTTC. This translates into CASSYGGDDSYEQYF.

The chain joins TRBV6-5 to TRBJ2-1; maybe TRBD2 (5 bases). Germline values: CDR1 MNHEY, CDR2 SVGAGI. CDR3 length: 16 amino acids. With 0 bases removed from V and 4 bases from J, the gap between germline ends came to 13 bases. The CDR3 sequence: CASSYSGVAPYNEQFF. CDR3 bases: TGTGCCAGCAGTTACTCTGGGGTAGCGCCGTACAATGAGCAGTTCTTC.

The chain couples TRBV5-1 to TRBJ2-1, with no clear D. V dropped 2 bases and J dropped 4 bases, with 4 bases sitting between them. The CDR3 length is 12 residues. Germline V lookup: CDR1 SGHRS, CDR2 YFSETQ. The CDR3 reads CASSFIYNEQFF. CDR3 in DNA: TGCGCCAGCAGCTTTATATACAATGAGCAGTTCTTC.

The rearrangement joins TRBV14 to TRBJ1-4; tentative D call: TRBD1 (5 bases). CDR1 and CDR2 from the germline V gene are SGHDN and FVKESK. This CDR3 is built from 17 residues. The ends were cut back, 1 base at V and 6 bases at J, with 18 bases in the middle. CDR3 DNA sequence: TGTGCCAGCAGCCAAGCTCCTCCAGGGACCGGGGATGAAAAACTGTTTTTT. Translated, it gives CASSQAPPGTGDEKLFF.

The chain combines TRBV5-1 with TRBJ2-7; tentative D call: TRBD1 (5 bases). Trimming removed 1 base from V and 0 bases from J, with 11 bases in between. The germline V gene encodes CDR1 SGHRS and CDR2 YFSETQ. The CDR3 covers 15 residues. The CDR3 loop is CASSLTGAPSYEQYF. CDR3 DNA: TGCGCCAGCAGCTTGACAGGTGCTCCCTCCTACGAGCAGTACTTC.

The chain joins TRBV5-6 to TRBJ1-1; 7 positions agree with TRBD1. V trimming: 2 bases; J trimming: 0 bases; junction bases outside the gene matches: 7. Germline CDR1 reads SGHDT; CDR2 reads YYEEEE. The CDR3 totals 16 residues. The CDR3 DNA reads TGTGCCAGCAGCTTTCTGGATAGGGGGCTGAACACTGAAGCTTTCTTT. Translation: CASSFLDRGLNTEAFF.

J is TRBJ1-5 and V is TRBV19; maybe TRBD1 (5 bases). The germline V gene encodes CDR1 LNHDA and CDR2 SQIVND (reference sequence). Between the trimmed V and J ends, which lost 7 bases and 5 bases, there was a span of 18 bases. This CDR3 has 15 residues. CDR3 residues: CASIAGPGPYQPQHF. The CDR3 nucleotides are TGTGCCAGTATCGCGGGCCCAGGGCCCTATCAGCCCCAGCATTTT.

This chain links TRBV7-8 with TRBJ2-7, with D perhaps TRBD2 (5 bases). CDR3 length equals 17 residues. Per the germline V gene, CDR1 is SGHVS and CDR2 is FQNEAQ. V was shortened by 1 base and J by 5 bases, with 21 bases between the two germline ends. CDR3 residues: CASSLVYQEVHFDEQYF. Written as DNA, the CDR3 is TGTGCCAGCAGCTTAGTTTACCAGGAGGTCCACTTCGACGAGCAGTACTTC.

The chain has TRBV18 and TRBJ2-7; no firm D call. The CDR3 covers 14 residues. V was trimmed by 3 bases and J by 4 bases, leaving 13 bases between them. Per germline, CDR1 KGHSH and CDR2 LQKENI. The CDR3 sequence is CASSPLGLWYEQYF. CDR3 nucleotide sequence: TGTGCCAGCTCACCCCTAGGTTTATGGTACGAGCAGTACTTC.

The chain uses TRBV6-4 and TRBJ1-1; possible D gene TRBD1, 5 bases. Germline CDR1 reads MRHNA; CDR2 reads SNTAGT. Trimming stripped 5 bases from V and 3 bases from J, with 10 bases between. The CDR3 spans 13 residues. CDR3 amino acids: CASSRWGDTEAFF. The CDR3 nucleotides are TGTGCCAGCAGTCGATGGGGGGACACTGAAGCTTTCTTT.

This chain connects TRBV7-9 to TRBJ2-3; D call uncertain. V lost 5 bases, J lost 1 base, and 7 bases lay in between. CDR1 and CDR2 from the germline V gene are SEHNR and FQNEAQ (reference sequence). The CDR3 is made up of 13 amino acids. Here the CDR3 DNA reads TGTGCCAGCAGCCTCACAGGCACAGATACGCAGTATTTT. Its translation is CASSLTGTDTQYF.

The chain is built from TRBV6-1 and TRBJ1-2; no firm D call. Germline CDR1 and CDR2: MNHNS and SASEGT. This CDR3 region has 12 residues. V lost 2 bases, J lost 4 bases, and 5 bases lay in between. The DNA of the CDR3 is TGTGCCAGCAGTGAAAACAGCTATGGCTACACCTTC. Translating it yields CASSENSYGYTF.

V gene TRBV13 combines with J gene TRBJ2-1; D perhaps matches TRBD2 (5 bases). Trimming removed 3 bases from V and 8 bases from J, with 8 bases in between. This CDR3 spans 12 amino acids. Germline V gene sequence: CDR1 PRHDT, CDR2 FYEKMQ (reference sequence). Written as DNA, the CDR3 is TGTGCCAGCAGCTTGGCCGGGGATGAGCAGTTCTTC. Translating gives CASSLAGDEQFF.

V usage is TRBV11-2 and J usage is TRBJ2-2; 8 positions agree with TRBD2. The length of the CDR3 is 19 residues. V dropped 3 bases and J dropped 0; count of bases not matched to a gene: 12. Looked up from germline, CDR1 is SGHAT and CDR2 is FQNNGV. As DNA, the CDR3 is TGTGCCAGCAGCTTCATCTCCCCACTAGCGGAAGCGAACACCGGGGAGCTGTTTTTT. It codes for CASSFISPLAEANTGELFF.